One and the same sample provided the 2 T cell receptor beta chains below, sequenced in a study of T cells in Graves' hyperthyroidism and ophthalmopathy. TCR beta CDR3 regions were amplified from RNA transcripts. The study used the HTBI primer set for a first-round RT-PCR of the TCR CDR3. TCRdb re-derived calls from the multiplex PCR reads in MiXCR, one entry per CDR3 protein. This table holds around 690,000 distinct CDR3 sequences, approximately 15% found once. What was sequenced was blood. The origin of the receptors is a man aged 50-60 years with Graves' hyperthyroidism.

This chain uses TRBV19 with TRBJ2-5; 14 bases agree with TRBD2. This CDR3 comprises 13 residues. The V and J ends lost 4 bases and 12 bases, in that order; junction bases with no gene match: 4. Germline CDR1 LNHDA, CDR2 SQIVND (reference sequence). The DNA for the CDR3 is TGTGCCAGTAGTACGGGACTAGCGGGAGTAAAGTACTTC. This codes for CASSTGLAGVKYF.

This clonotype occurred a few times. The rearrangement uses TRBV19 and TRBJ1-3; maybe TRBD1 (6 bases). Per germline, CDR1 LNHDA and CDR2 SQIVND (reference sequence). Trimming pared 5 bases from V and 0 bases from J, leaving 11 bases between. The CDR3 spans 15 residues. The CDR3 DNA reads as TGTGCCAGTAGTGGGGACATTTCCTCTGGAAACACCATATATTTT. This encodes CASSGDISSGNTIYF.